One and the same sample provided the 27 T cell receptor beta chains below, sequenced in a study of shared clonotypes between healthy human individuals (dated by TCRdb to the early 2020s). Libraries were prepared through the immunoSEQ multiplex PCR assay. The clones in this table, taken by TCRdb from immuneACCESS, are in-frame only. Not every clone is retained; where verified, under half of the shortfall comes from an unresolved V gene, and the cause of the rest is unknown. The sample yields 550,000 to 750,000 clones; approximately 90% were counted once. Jointly, the top ten make up 24% of the sample. CD8 naive samples were CD45RO-negative cells positively selected for CCR7, giving a CD45RA+CCR7+ population that excluded TemRA cells. The material sequenced was naive CD8+ T cells sorted from blood. Reading the label with the study, this specimen's cell subset or site is: CD45RA+CCR7+. All receptors come from a young man in good health.

The J gene is TRBJ2-7, the V gene TRBV6-6; no firm D call. This CDR3 spans 11 amino acids. Germline CDR1 MNHNY, CDR2 SVGAGI (reference sequence). Trimming stripped 6 bases from V and 4 bases from J, with 7 bases between. CDR3 in DNA: TGTGCCAGCAGAGCAGCATACGAGCAGTACTTC. It encodes CASRAAYEQYF.

The chain links TRBV29-1 to TRBJ1-1, with D perhaps matching TRBD1 (6 bases). The CDR3 runs to 14 residues. The ends were cut back, 5 bases at V and 1 base at J, with 14 bases in the middle. In germline, CDR1 is SQVTM, CDR2 ANQGSEA. In nucleotides, the CDR3 is TGCAGCGTTCGTGACAGGCAGGGGAACACTGAAGCTTTCTTT. Amino acids: CSVRDRQGNTEAFF.

Notes on this clone: The sample has other DNA sequences that encode this CDR3 too. The genes are TRBV9 and TRBJ2-3, with a weak D call TRBD2 (6 bases). The CDR3 length is 15 residues. Trimming removed 0 bases from V and 5 bases from J, with 13 bases in between. The germline gives CDR1 SGDLS, CDR2 YYNGEE. The CDR3 here is CASSVVGSGLDTQYF. CDR3 nucleotide sequence: TGTGCCAGCAGCGTAGTCGGTAGCGGTCTAGATACGCAGTATTTT.

The chain has TRBV27 and TRBJ2-7; no clear D. The CDR3 is 15 amino acids. With 5 bases removed from V and 0 bases from J, the gap between germline ends came to 14 bases. Germline lookup yields CDR1 MNHEY and CDR2 SMNVEV (reference sequence). The CDR3 DNA is TGTGCCAGCAGTGCTATCGCGGAGAGCTCCTACGAGCAGTACTTC. Amino acids: CASSAIAESSYEQYF.

The chain carries TRBV28 and TRBJ2-7; perhaps TRBD1 as D (5 bases). Germline V CDR1 and CDR2: MDHEN, SYDVKM. The CDR3 spans 11 residues. The germline V and J ends were trimmed by 5 bases and 9 bases, with 11 bases remaining between them. CDR3 protein: CASSGAFAQYF. DNA of the CDR3: TGTGCCAGCAGTGGGGCTTTCGCGCAGTACTTC.

This chain uses TRBV11-2 with TRBJ2-7; D perhaps matches TRBD1 (6 bases). V was cut by 2 bases and J by 0 bases, with 14 bases left in between. Germline CDR1 reads SGHAT; CDR2 reads FQNNGV. The CDR3 is 16 residues long. CDR3 sequence reads: CASSLNGQTFSYEQYF. Written as DNA, the CDR3 is TGTGCCAGCAGCTTAAATGGACAGACGTTCTCCTACGAGCAGTACTTC. Based on the CDR3 plus reference TRBV11-2 and TRBJ2-7, the full variable domain is EAGVAQSPRYKIIEKRQSVAFWCNPISGHATLYWYQQILGQGPKLLIQFQNNGVVDDSQLPKDRFSAERLKGVDSTLKIQPAKLEDSAVYLCASSLNGQTFSYEQYFGPGTRLTVT.

This chain uses TRBV10-2 with TRBJ2-1; 9 bases are shared with TRBD2. Trimming cost V 0 bases and J 2 bases; bases outside gene matches: 2. This CDR3 spans 16 amino acids. The germline CDR1 and CDR2 sequences are WSHSY and SAAADI. In nucleotides, the CDR3 is TGCGCCAGCAGTGAGTCTAGCGGGAGCGCCTACAATGAGCAGTTCTTC. Residues: CASSESSGSAYNEQFF.

The V and J genes are TRBV29-1 and TRBJ1-1; weak D call: TRBD1 (5 bases). The CDR3 contains 13 residues. Germline CDR1 and CDR2: SQVTM and ANQGSEA. Trimming removed 5 bases from V and 1 base from J, with 11 bases in between. CDR3 amino acids: CSVLDNWNTEAFF. The CDR3 DNA is TGCAGCGTTTTGGACAACTGGAACACTGAAGCTTTCTTT.

Details on this clone: This likely reflects a read error, since a far larger clone is one base away. In DNA form, the CDR3 reads TGTGCCACCCGGGACATCTCCTACGAGCAGTACTTC. Translation gives CATRDISYEQYF. The chain employs TRBV6-5 and TRBJ2-7; D is possibly TRBD1 (6 bases). Germline V gene sequence: CDR1 MNHEY, CDR2 SVGAGI. The CDR3 runs 12 residues. Trimming removed 10 bases at V and 0 bases at J, with 10 bases between.

V gene TRBV27 combines with J gene TRBJ2-7; D may be TRBD2 (6 bases). The CDR3 length is 14 residues. V was shortened by 6 bases and J by 0 bases, with 12 bases between the two germline ends. The germline V gene has CDR1 MNHEY and CDR2 SMNVEV (reference sequence). Written as DNA, the CDR3 is TGTGCCAGCAGGGAGGGGTCCCCCTCCTACGAGCAGTACTTC. Encoded protein: CASREGSPSYEQYF.

The genes are TRBV18 and TRBJ2-1; possibly TRBD2 for D (5 bases). This CDR3 contains 16 residues. The V gene's germline CDR1 is KGHSH and CDR2 LQKENI. Trimming pared 4 bases from V and 2 bases from J, leaving 15 bases between. CDR3 region: CASSRRLIAPYNEQFF. The CDR3 DNA is TGTGCCAGCTCACGACGACTAATAGCGCCCTACAATGAGCAGTTCTTC.

The chain recombines TRBV28 with TRBJ1-2; D uncertain. The CDR3 sequence is 13 residues long. V was cut by 4 bases and J by 4 bases, with 10 bases left in between. Looked up from germline, CDR1 is MDHEN and CDR2 is SYDVKM. The CDR3 bases are TGTGCCAGCAGTTCTCTGCGGGCCTATGGCTACACCTTC. Translating it yields CASSSLRAYGYTF.

This chain's CDR3 is CASSVTAGGTYEQYF. CDR3 DNA sequence: TGCGCCAGCAGCGTCACAGCGGGAGGGACCTACGAGCAGTACTTC. This chain links TRBV4-3 with TRBJ2-7, with 10 bases identical to TRBD2. Trimming took 5 bases from V and 2 from J; bases not matched to a gene: 6. Per germline, CDR1 LGHNA and CDR2 YSLEER. This CDR3 has 15 amino acids.

The chain is built from TRBV7-8 and TRBJ2-5; 8 nucleotides match TRBD1. Germline assignment: CDR1 SGHVS and CDR2 FQNEAQ. V was pared by 5 bases and J by 4 bases, with 6 bases of the junction left unmatched. The CDR3 runs to 14 residues. The CDR3 nucleotides are TGTGCCAGCAGCCCCACAGGGGGAGGAGAGACCCAGTACTTC. Protein product: CASSPTGGGETQYF.

In its sample, this clone was seen a few times. The chain joins TRBV4-2 to TRBJ2-7; 8 positions match TRBD1. This CDR3 spans 14 amino acids. Germline V gene sequence: CDR1 LGHNA, CDR2 YNFKEQ. Trimming at V came to 4 bases and at J to 3 bases, leaving 5 bases not matched to a gene. The CDR3 loop reads CASSRTGSGYEQYF. In DNA, the CDR3 is TGTGCCAGCAGCCGGACAGGGTCCGGCTACGAGCAGTACTTC.

CDR3 DNA: TGTGCCAGCAGCCAGGGCCCTCAAGAGACCCAGTACTTC. Residues: CASSQGPQETQYF. This rearrangement joins TRBV6-5 to TRBJ2-5, with D possibly TRBD1 on 5 matching bases. Looked up from germline, CDR1 is MNHEY and CDR2 is SVGAGI. V lost 6 bases, J lost 2 bases, and 10 bases lay in between. CDR3 size: 13 residues.

The chain joins TRBV4-1 to TRBJ2-7; TRBD1 is a possible D gene (6 bases). Trimming cost V 2 bases and J 1 base, with 15 bases left between them. The CDR3 totals 16 residues. CDR1 is MGHRA and CDR2 is YSYEKL in the germline V gene. The CDR3 bases are TGCGCCAGCAGCCAACTCGGACAGAGTCTTTCCTACGAGCAGTACTTC. It yields the protein CASSQLGQSLSYEQYF.

This chain uses TRBV28 with TRBJ2-3, with D possibly matching TRBD2 (7 bases). CDR3 length: 14 amino acids. The germline CDR1 and CDR2 sequences are MDHEN and SYDVKM. Trimming shortened V by 10 bases and J by 2 bases, and 16 bases separated the two germline ends. CDR3 loop: CATGGQLPTDTQYF. In nucleotides, the CDR3 is TGTGCCACGGGGGGCCAGCTTCCCACAGATACGCAGTATTTT.

This chain uses TRBV6-5 with TRBJ1-4; 8 bases are a match to TRBD1. Per the germline V gene, CDR1 is MNHEY and CDR2 is SVGAGI. The CDR3 totals 14 residues. Trimming at V came to 0 bases and at J to 7 bases, leaving 1 base not matched to a gene. DNA of the CDR3: TGTGCCAGCAGTTACTCGGACAGGGCTGAAAAACTGTTTTTT. This encodes CASSYSDRAEKLFF.

The rearrangement uses TRBV13 and TRBJ2-7, with 10 bases aligning to TRBD1. The CDR3 contains 15 residues. The V gene end was trimmed by 2 bases and the J gene end by 3 bases; junction bases not matched to a gene: 4. Germline values: CDR1 PRHDT, CDR2 FYEKMQ (reference sequence). The CDR3 region has the DNA TGTGCCAGCAGCTTAAAGGGACAGGGGATCTACGAGCAGTACTTC. As protein: CASSLKGQGIYEQYF.

The chain couples TRBV4-1 to TRBJ1-2, with 7 bases matching TRBD1. CDR1 MGHRA and CDR2 YSYEKL come from the germline V gene. The junction had 5 bases not matched to a gene; V was cut back by 0 bases and J by 1 base. The CDR3 extends over 16 amino acids. The chain's CDR3 is CASSQDVGDSNYGYTF. The CDR3 coding sequence is TGCGCCAGCAGCCAAGATGTGGGGGACAGTAACTATGGCTACACCTTC.

The chain joins TRBV10-1 to TRBJ2-2; 8 nucleotides line up with TRBD2. V dropped 7 bases and J dropped 0; count of bases not matched to a gene: 13. This CDR3 region has 18 residues. Germline CDR1 reads WNHNN; CDR2 reads SYGVQD (reference sequence). The CDR3 loop is CASNRGSAGGTNTGELFF. The CDR3 bases are TGCGCCAGCAACCGCGGCTCGGCGGGAGGAACGAACACCGGGGAGCTGTTTTTT.

This chain connects TRBV4-1 to TRBJ1-2; D ambiguous. The germline CDR1 and CDR2 sequences are MGHRA and YSYEKL. The V and J ends lost 3 bases and 8 bases respectively, with 10 bases between them. The CDR3 extends over 12 amino acids. The CDR3 sequence: CASSQGRAGYTF. The CDR3 DNA is TGCGCCAGCAGCCAGGGTAGGGCCGGCTACACCTTC.

The V gene is TRBV5-1, the J gene TRBJ2-7, with 9 bases fitting TRBD1. The junction had 13 bases not matched to a gene; V was cut back by 4 bases and J by 5 bases. CDR1 is SGHRS and CDR2 is YFSETQ in the germline V gene. This CDR3 is built from 16 residues. CDR3 nucleotide sequence: TGCGCCAGCAGCACTTCCGGGACAGGGTTTTTCGACGAGCAGTACTTC. It translates to CASSTSGTGFFDEQYF.

V usage is TRBV29-1 and J usage is TRBJ2-7; the match to TRBD2 covers 7 bases. Per germline, CDR1 SQVTM and CDR2 ANQGSEA. Trimming cost V 4 bases and J 3 bases; bases outside gene matches: 12. The CDR3 totals 15 residues. CDR3 nucleotides: TGCAGCGTTGCTGATGGGGAGGGGACTCTCTACGAGCAGTACTTC. It is translated as CSVADGEGTLYEQYF.

The V and J genes are TRBV11-3 and TRBJ2-2, with 15 positions matching TRBD2. This CDR3 spans 15 amino acids. Germline CDR1 and CDR2: SGHNT and YENEEA. V was pared by 5 bases and J by 7 bases, with 2 bases of the junction left unmatched. The CDR3 nucleotides read TGTGCCAGCAGCCGGACTAGCGGGAGGGACGGGGAGCTGTTTTTT. Its translation: CASSRTSGRDGELFF.

The genes are TRBV4-2 and TRBJ2-3; maybe TRBD2 (5 bases). V lost 0 bases, J lost 2 bases, and 15 bases lay in between. Germline loops: CDR1 LGHNA, CDR2 YNFKEQ. This CDR3 comprises 17 residues. The CDR3 spells CASSQDLREHITDTQYF. CDR3 bases: TGTGCCAGCAGCCAAGATCTGAGGGAGCATATCACAGATACGCAGTATTTT.